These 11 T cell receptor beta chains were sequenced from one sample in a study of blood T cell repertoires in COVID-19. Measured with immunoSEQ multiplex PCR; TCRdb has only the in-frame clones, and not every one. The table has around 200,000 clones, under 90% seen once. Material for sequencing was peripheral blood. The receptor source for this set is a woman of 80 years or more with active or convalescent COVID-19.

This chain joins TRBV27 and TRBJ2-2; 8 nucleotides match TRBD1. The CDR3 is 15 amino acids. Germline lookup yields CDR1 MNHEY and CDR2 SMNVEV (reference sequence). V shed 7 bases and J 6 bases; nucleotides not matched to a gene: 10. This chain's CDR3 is CASTPDRVKAGELFF. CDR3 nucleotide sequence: TGTGCCAGCACCCCGGACAGGGTAAAAGCCGGGGAGCTGTTTTTT.

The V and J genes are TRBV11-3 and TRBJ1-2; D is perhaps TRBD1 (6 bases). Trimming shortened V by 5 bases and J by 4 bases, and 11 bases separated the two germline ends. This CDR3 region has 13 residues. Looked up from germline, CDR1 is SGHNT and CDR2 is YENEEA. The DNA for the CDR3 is TGTGCCAGCAGCCAAATACAGGGCTATGGCTACACCTTC. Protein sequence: CASSQIQGYGYTF.

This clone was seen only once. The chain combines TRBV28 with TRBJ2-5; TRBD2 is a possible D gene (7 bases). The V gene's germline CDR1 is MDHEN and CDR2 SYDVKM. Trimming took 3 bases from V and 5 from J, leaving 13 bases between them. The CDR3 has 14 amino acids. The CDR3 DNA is TGTGCCAGCAGTTTTTCGGGGGGCGTTGAGACCCAGTACTTC. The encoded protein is CASSFSGGVETQYF. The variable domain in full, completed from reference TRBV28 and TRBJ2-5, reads DVKVTQSSRYLVKRTGEKVFLECVQDMDHENMFWYRQDPGLGLRLIYFSYDVKMKEKGDIPEGYSVSREKKERFSLILESASTNQTSMYLCASSFSGGVETQYFGPGTRLLVL.

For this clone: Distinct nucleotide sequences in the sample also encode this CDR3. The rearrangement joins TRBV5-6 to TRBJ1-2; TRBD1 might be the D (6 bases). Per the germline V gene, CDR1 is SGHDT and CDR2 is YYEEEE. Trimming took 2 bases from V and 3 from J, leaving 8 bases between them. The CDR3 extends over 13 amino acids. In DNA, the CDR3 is TGTGCCAGCAGCTTAGGGGGAGACTATGGCTACACCTTC. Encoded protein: CASSLGGDYGYTF.

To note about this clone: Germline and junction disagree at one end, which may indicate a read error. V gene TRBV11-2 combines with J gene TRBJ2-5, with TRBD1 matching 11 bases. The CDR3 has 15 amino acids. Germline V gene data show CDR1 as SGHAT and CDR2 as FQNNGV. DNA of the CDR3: TGTGCCAGCAGCTTTGGGACAGGGGGGCTTGAGACCCGGTACTTC. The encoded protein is CASSFGTGGLETRYF.

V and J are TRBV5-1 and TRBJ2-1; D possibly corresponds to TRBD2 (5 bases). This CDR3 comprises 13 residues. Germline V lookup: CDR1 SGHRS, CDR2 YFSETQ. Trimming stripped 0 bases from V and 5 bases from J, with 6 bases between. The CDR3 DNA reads TGCGCCAGCAGCTTGGGGACTGACAATGAGCAGTTCTTC. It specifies CASSLGTDNEQFF.

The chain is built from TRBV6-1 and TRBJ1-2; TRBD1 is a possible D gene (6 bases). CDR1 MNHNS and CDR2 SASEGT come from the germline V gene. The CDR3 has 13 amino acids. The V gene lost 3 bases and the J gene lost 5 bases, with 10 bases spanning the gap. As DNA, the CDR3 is TGTGCCAGCAGTGACAGCAGGGGATATGGCTACACCTTC. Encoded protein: CASSDSRGYGYTF.

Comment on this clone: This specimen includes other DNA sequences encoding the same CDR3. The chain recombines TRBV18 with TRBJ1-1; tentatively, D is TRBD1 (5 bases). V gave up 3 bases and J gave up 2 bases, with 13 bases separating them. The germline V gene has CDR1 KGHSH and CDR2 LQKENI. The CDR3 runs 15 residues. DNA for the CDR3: TGTGCCAGCTCACCCCAGGGCGTGGGAAACACTGAAGCTTTCTTT. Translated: CASSPQGVGNTEAFF.

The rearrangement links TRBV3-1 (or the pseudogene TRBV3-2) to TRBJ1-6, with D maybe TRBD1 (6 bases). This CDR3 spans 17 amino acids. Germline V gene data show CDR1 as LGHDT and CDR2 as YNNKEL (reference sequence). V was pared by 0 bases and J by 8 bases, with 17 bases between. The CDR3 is CASSQDVKGVGDSPLHF. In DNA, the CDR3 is TGTGCCAGCAGCCAAGATGTGAAGGGGGTGGGGGATTCACCCCTCCACTTT.

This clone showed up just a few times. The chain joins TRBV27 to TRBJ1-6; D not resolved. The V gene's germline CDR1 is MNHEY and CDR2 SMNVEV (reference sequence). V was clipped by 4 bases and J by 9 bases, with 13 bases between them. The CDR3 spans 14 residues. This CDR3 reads CASSSLNSLSPLHF. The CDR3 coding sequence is TGTGCCAGCAGTTCTCTCAACAGTCTTTCACCCCTCCACTTT.

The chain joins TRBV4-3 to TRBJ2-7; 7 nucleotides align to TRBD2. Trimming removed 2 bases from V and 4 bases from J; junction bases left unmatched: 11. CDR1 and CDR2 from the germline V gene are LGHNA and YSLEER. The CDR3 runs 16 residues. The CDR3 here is CASSQLLAEAPYEQYF. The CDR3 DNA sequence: TGCGCCAGCAGCCAACTCCTAGCGGAAGCCCCTTACGAGCAGTACTTC.